A single sample is the source of the 18 T cell receptor beta chains below, sequenced in a study of blood T cell repertoires in COVID-19. Profiled with immunoSEQ multiplex PCR; TCRdb holds only in-frame clones, not every one. The repertoire includes approximately 500,000 clones, approximately 88% of them detected once, and 7.8% sits in the top ten. The sequencing sample was made of peripheral blood. The receptor source for this set is a woman between 45 and 60 years old with COVID-19, enrolled during active disease.

This rearrangement joins TRBV11-2 to TRBJ2-7; 8 bases align to TRBD1. With 4 bases clipped from V and 7 bases from J, the junction kept 9 bases outside the gene matches. CDR1 is SGHAT and CDR2 is FQNNGV in the germline V gene. The CDR3 runs to 14 residues. The CDR3 reads CASSSPRQGPEQYF. CDR3 sequence (DNA): TGTGCCAGCAGCTCCCCGAGACAGGGGCCTGAGCAGTACTTC.

The rearrangement links TRBV30 to TRBJ1-6; D call uncertain. The CDR3 has 13 amino acids. CDR1 and CDR2 from the germline V gene are GTSNPN and SVGIG (reference sequence). Deletions cut 4 bases from V and 7 bases from J, with 11 bases between. In DNA form, the CDR3 reads TGTGCCTGGATGCGGGGATTCAATTCACCCCTCCACTTT. Encoded protein: CAWMRGFNSPLHF.

The rearrangement joins TRBV24-1 to TRBJ2-5, with TRBD1 as a possible D gene (6 bases). This CDR3 has 15 amino acids. Trimming left V 4 bases short and J 4 bases short, with 15 bases between. Germline V lookup: CDR1 KGHDR, CDR2 SFDVKD. The CDR3 DNA is TGTGCCACCAGTGAGATCCGGGACATTCGAGAGACCCAGTACTTC. Translating gives CATSEIRDIRETQYF.

This clone was observed once. CDR3 nucleotides: TGTGCCAGCCGGGTTACAGGGGGCAACTATGGCTACACCTTC. This codes for CASRVTGGNYGYTF. This chain uses TRBV2 with TRBJ1-2, with 9 bases identical to TRBD1. The junction had 6 bases not matched to a gene; V was cut back by 8 bases and J by 2 bases. The germline gives CDR1 SNHLY, CDR2 FYNNEI. The CDR3 sequence is 14 residues long.

V is TRBV2 and J is TRBJ1-1; 7 bases map to TRBD1. This CDR3 is built from 15 residues. CDR1 and CDR2 from the germline V gene are SNHLY and FYNNEI. The ends lost 1 base at V and 4 bases at J; junction bases unmatched: 6. In DNA form, the CDR3 reads TGTGCCAGCAGTGAAGTCACAGGGGTGGGCACTGAAGCTTTCTTT. Translating it yields CASSEVTGVGTEAFF. Filled out from reference TRBV2 and TRBJ1-1, the complete variable domain reads EPEVTQTPSHQVTQMGQEVILRCVPISNHLYFYWYRQILGQKVEFLVSFYNNEISEKSEIFDDQFSVERPDGSNFTLKIRSTKLEDSAMYFCASSEVTGVGTEAFFGQGTRLTVV.

The chain combines TRBV9 with TRBJ2-2; D gene uncertain. The ends were cut back, 3 bases at V and 4 bases at J, with 7 bases in the middle. CDR1 SGDLS and CDR2 YYNGEE come from the germline V gene. The CDR3 sequence is 13 residues long. The CDR3 DNA reads TGTGCCAGCAGCGCCGTTCGCACCGGGGAGCTGTTTTTT. It codes for CASSAVRTGELFF.

The chain has TRBV6-1 and TRBJ1-1; 7 bases line up with TRBD1. V trimming: 6 bases; J trimming: 1 base; junction bases outside the gene matches: 5. The CDR3 runs 14 residues. Germline-derived CDR1 and CDR2 are MNHNS and SASEGT. CDR3 amino acids: CASSPGQTNTEAFF. The CDR3 region has the DNA TGTGCCAGCAGCCCGGGACAGACGAACACTGAAGCTTTCTTT.

The chain is built from TRBV5-6 and TRBJ1-4; D not certain. Germline loops: CDR1 SGHDT, CDR2 YYEEEE. V shed 1 base and J shed 11 bases, with 12 bases lying between them. CDR3 length: 13 amino acids. In DNA form, the CDR3 reads TGTGCCAGCAGCTTGACCCCCAGCGGGAAACTGTTTTTT. Encoded protein: CASSLTPSGKLFF.

The chain combines TRBV10-3 with TRBJ1-2; 10 bases agree with TRBD1. The V segment lost 3 bases and the J segment 2 bases; nucleotides outside the gene matches: 9. The CDR3 is 17 amino acids. Germline values: CDR1 ENHRY, CDR2 SYGVKD. The CDR3 reads CAISDPRQGAFNYGYTF. The CDR3 DNA follows: TGTGCCATCAGTGATCCGAGACAGGGGGCCTTCAACTATGGCTACACCTTC.

This chain joins TRBV27 and TRBJ2-5, with D possibly TRBD1 on 5 matching bases. Germline CDR1 is MNHEY and CDR2 is SMNVEV (reference sequence). The CDR3 totals 15 residues. Trimming shortened V by 1 base and J by 5 bases, and 14 bases separated the two germline ends. The DNA of the CDR3 is TGTGCCAGCAGTTTATTGGCAGGGCTGTTGGAGACCCAGTACTTC. Amino acid sequence: CASSLLAGLLETQYF.

The rearrangement links TRBV9 to TRBJ2-1; 9 nucleotides agree with TRBD2. The germline CDR1 and CDR2 sequences are SGDLS and YYNGEE. This CDR3 comprises 14 residues. Germline trimming cut 0 bases from V and 8 bases from J; bases unmatched to any gene: 3. CDR3 sequence: CASSVAQRGDEQFF. The CDR3 bases are TGTGCCAGCAGCGTAGCACAGCGGGGGGATGAGCAGTTCTTC.

This rearrangement joins TRBV18 to TRBJ1-2; tentative D call: TRBD1 (5 bases). CDR3 size: 13 residues. With 7 bases removed from V and 4 bases from J, the gap between germline ends came to 13 bases. From germline, CDR1 is KGHSH and CDR2 LQKENI. CDR3 nucleotide sequence: TGTGCCAGCTTTAGGGGCCAGGGCTATGGCTACACCTTC. Amino acids: CASFRGQGYGYTF.

This clone occurred once. V is TRBV12-3 or TRBV12-4 and J is TRBJ2-2; D gene uncertain. The CDR3 has 13 residues. V gave up 5 bases and J gave up 3 bases, with 7 bases separating them. The CDR3: CASSPSYTGELFF. Written as DNA, the CDR3 is TGTGCCAGCAGTCCGTCCTACACCGGGGAGCTGTTTTTT.

This chain uses TRBV5-4 with TRBJ2-5; 7 nucleotides align to TRBD2. The trim removed 3 bases at V and 2 bases at J, leaving 4 bases unmatched. This CDR3 is built from 14 residues. Germline V gives CDR1 SGHNT, CDR2 YYREEE (reference sequence). CDR3 sequence (DNA): TGTGCCAGCAGCTCCGGGGGGAATCAAGAGACCCAGTACTTC. Translating gives CASSSGGNQETQYF.

The V and J genes are TRBV7-8 and TRBJ2-7, with D possibly TRBD1 on 6 matching bases. V was clipped by 5 bases and J by 0 bases, with 11 bases between them. Germline CDR1 and CDR2: SGHVS and FQNEAQ. There are 14 residues in the CDR3. The CDR3 reads CASSRDTASYEQYF. Here the CDR3 DNA reads TGTGCCAGCAGCCGGGACACCGCCTCCTACGAGCAGTACTTC.

A word on this clone: Other DNA sequences within the sample encode an identical CDR3. This chain uses TRBV12-3 or TRBV12-4 with TRBJ1-4; D is undetermined. This CDR3 has 13 residues. Between the trimmed V and J ends, which lost 6 bases and 8 bases, there was a span of 13 bases. For the CDR3, the DNA is TGTGCCAGCAGCCTCACTGGTCGGGAAAAACTGTTTTTT. Translation gives CASSLTGREKLFF.

The chain employs TRBV5-1 and TRBJ2-7, with a tentative D call TRBD1 (6 bases). V dropped 2 bases and J dropped 2 bases, with 14 bases sitting between them. The CDR3 runs 15 residues. Germline lookup yields CDR1 SGHRS and CDR2 YFSETQ. In nucleotides, the CDR3 is TGCGCCAGCAGCTTACGGCAGGGGACACCCTACGAGCAGTACTTC. Translation: CASSLRQGTPYEQYF. Full variable domain (missing parts from reference TRBV5-1 and TRBJ2-7): KAGVTQTPRYLIKTRGQQVTLSCSPISGHRSVSWYQQTPGQGLQFLFEYFSETQRNKGNFPGRFSGRQFSNSRSEMNVSTLELGDSALYLCASSLRQGTPYEQYFGPGTRLTVT.

This clone was seen only once. The CDR3 sequence: CATESSPGGNQPQHF. In nucleotides, the CDR3 is TGTGCCACCGAATCCTCCCCGGGGGGCAATCAGCCCCAGCATTTT. The V call is TRBV28, the J call TRBJ1-5; perhaps TRBD1 as D (5 bases). Germline V gene sequence: CDR1 MDHEN, CDR2 SYDVKM. The CDR3 is 15 amino acids. V lost 10 bases and J lost 2, with 18 bases in between. The full variable domain, its missing parts supplied by reference TRBV28 and TRBJ1-5, is DVKVTQSSRYLVKRTGEKVFLECVQDMDHENMFWYRQDPGLGLRLIYFSYDVKMKEKGDIPEGYSVSREKKERFSLILESASTNQTSMYLCATESSPGGNQPQHFGDGTRLSIL.